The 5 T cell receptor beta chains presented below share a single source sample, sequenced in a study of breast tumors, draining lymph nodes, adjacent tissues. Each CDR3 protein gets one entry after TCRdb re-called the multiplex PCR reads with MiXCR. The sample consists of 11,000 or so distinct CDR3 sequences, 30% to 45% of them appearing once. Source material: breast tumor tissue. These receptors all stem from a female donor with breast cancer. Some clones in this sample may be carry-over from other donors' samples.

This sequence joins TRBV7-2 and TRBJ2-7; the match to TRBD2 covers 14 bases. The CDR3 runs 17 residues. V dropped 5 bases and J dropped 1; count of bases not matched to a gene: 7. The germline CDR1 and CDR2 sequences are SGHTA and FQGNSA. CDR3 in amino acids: CASSGTSGSDGSYEQYF. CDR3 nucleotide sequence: TGTGCCAGCAGCGGGACTAGCGGGAGTGATGGTTCCTACGAGCAGTACTTC.

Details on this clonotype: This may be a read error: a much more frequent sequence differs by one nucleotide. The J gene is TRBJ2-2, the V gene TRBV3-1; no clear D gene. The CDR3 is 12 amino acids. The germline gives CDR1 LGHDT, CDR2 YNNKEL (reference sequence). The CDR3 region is CASGQSAGELFF. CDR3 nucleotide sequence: TGTGCCAGCGGCCAATCGGCCGGGGAGCTGTTTTTT.

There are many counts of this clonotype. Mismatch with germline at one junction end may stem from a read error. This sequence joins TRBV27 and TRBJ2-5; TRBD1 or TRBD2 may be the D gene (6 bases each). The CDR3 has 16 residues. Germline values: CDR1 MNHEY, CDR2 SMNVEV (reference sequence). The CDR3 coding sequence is TGTGTCAGCAGTTTACGGAGTTGGGGGGCGCAGGAGACCCAGTACTTC. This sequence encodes CVSSLRSWGAQETQYF.

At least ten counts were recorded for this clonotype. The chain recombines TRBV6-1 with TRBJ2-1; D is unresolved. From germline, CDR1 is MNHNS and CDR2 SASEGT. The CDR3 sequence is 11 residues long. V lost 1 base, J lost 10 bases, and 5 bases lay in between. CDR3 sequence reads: CASSEVNEQFF. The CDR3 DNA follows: TGTGCCAGCAGTGAAGTTAACGAGCAGTTCTTC.

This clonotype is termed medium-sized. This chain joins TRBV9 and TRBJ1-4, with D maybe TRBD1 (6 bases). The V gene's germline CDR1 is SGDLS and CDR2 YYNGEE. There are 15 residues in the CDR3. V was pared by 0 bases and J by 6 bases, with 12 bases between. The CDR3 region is CASSVDYRADEKLFF. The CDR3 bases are TGTGCCAGCAGCGTAGACTACAGGGCGGATGAAAAACTGTTTTTT.